This T cell receptor beta chain was documented in a study of siplizumab effects on memory and regulatory T cells. Sequencing was performed with immunoSEQ multiplex PCR; in TCRdb, only in-frame clones are kept and a portion is missing. The sample shows tens of thousands of clones, 75% to 90% of them seen only once. CDR3 length: 15 amino acids. Germline V gene lookup returns CDR1 SGHNT and CDR2 YENEEA. Trimming left V 0 bases short and J 5 bases short, with 13 bases between. Study findings and constraints: Suppressive activity of Tregs proliferating in siplizumab cultures remained unconfirmed. Poor capture below about 10^-5 frequency left most alloreactive clones unmapped to unstimulated subsets.

There are a few counts of this clone. Its target is not known. The rearrangement uses TRBV11-3 and TRBJ1-2, with TRBD1 as a possible D gene (5 bases). The sample was Tregs sorted from blood. The TCR originated in a human donor in good health. DNA of the CDR3: TGTGCCAGCAGCTTAGATCTGGGGGTTCTGTATGGCTACACCTTC. It translates to CASSLDLGVLYGYTF.